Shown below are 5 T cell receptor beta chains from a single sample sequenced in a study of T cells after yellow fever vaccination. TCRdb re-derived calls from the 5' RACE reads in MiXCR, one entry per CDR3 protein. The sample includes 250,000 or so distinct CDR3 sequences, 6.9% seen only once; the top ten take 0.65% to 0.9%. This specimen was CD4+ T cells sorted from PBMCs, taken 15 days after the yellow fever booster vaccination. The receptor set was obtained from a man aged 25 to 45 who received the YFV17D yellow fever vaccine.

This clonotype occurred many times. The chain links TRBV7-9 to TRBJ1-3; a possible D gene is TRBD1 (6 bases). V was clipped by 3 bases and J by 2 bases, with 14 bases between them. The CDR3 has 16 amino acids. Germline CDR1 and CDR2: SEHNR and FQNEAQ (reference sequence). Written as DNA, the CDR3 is TGTGCCAGCAGCTTCATACAGGGCGCTGCTGGAAACACCATATATTTT. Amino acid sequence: CASSFIQGAAGNTIYF.

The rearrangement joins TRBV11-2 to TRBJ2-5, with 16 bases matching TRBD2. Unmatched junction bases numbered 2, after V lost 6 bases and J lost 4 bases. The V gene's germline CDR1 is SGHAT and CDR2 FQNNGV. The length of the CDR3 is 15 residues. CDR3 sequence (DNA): TGTGCCAGCAGGGGGACTAGCGGGAGGGGAGAGACCCAGTACTTC. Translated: CASRGTSGRGETQYF.

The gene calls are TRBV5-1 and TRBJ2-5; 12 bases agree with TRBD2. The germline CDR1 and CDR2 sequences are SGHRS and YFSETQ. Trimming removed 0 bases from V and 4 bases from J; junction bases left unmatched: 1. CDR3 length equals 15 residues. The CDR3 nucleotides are TGCGCCAGCAGCTTGGCTAGCGGGAGGGTAGAGACCCAGTACTTC. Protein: CASSLASGRVETQYF.

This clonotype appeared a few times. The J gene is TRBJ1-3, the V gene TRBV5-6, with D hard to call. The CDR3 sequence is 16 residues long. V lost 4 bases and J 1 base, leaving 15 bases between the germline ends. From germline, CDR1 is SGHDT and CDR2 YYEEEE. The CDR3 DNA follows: TGTGCCAGCAGCGCAAATTATGGGGTATCTGGAAACACCATATATTTT. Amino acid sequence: CASSANYGVSGNTIYF.

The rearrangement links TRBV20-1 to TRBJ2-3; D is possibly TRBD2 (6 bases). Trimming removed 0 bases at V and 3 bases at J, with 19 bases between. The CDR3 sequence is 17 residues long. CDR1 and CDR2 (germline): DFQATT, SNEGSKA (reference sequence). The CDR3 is CSARDLSSQGGTDTQYF. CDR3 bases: TGCAGTGCTAGAGATCTTTCCAGTCAGGGAGGTACAGATACGCAGTATTTT.